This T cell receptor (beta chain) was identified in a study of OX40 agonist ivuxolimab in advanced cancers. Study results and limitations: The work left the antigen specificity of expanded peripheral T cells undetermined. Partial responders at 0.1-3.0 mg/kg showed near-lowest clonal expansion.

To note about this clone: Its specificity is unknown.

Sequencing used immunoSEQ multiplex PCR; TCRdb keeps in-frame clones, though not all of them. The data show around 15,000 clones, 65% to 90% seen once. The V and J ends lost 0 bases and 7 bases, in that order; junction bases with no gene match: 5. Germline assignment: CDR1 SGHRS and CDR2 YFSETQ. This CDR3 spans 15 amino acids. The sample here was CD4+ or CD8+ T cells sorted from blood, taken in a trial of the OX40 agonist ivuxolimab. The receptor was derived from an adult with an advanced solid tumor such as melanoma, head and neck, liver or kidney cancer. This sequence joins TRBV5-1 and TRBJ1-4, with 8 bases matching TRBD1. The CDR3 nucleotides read TGCGCCAGCAGCTTGGAAGGGACAGGCGGTGAAAAACTGTTTTTT. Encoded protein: CASSLEGTGGEKLFF.